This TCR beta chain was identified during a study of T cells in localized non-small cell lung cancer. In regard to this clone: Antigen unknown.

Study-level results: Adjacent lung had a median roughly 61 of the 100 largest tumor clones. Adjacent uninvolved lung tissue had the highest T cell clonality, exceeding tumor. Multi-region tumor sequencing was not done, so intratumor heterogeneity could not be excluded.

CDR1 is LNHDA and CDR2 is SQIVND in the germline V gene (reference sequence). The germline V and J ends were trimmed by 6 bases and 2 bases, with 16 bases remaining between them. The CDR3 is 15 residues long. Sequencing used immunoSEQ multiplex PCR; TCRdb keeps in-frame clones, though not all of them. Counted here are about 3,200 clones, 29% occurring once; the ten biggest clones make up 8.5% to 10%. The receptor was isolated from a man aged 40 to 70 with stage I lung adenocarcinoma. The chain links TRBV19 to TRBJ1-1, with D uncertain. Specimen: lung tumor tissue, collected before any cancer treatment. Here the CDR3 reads CASSIVAEVNTEAFF. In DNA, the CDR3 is TGTGCCAGTAGCATTGTGGCTGAGGTTAACACTGAAGCTTTCTTT.